This entry is about one T cell receptor beta chain. The CDR3 runs to 18 residues. This specimen comes from a study of blood T cell repertoires in COVID-19. Looking at the study overall: Acute and convalescent COVID-19 samples came from the United States, Italy and Spain. From T cells, B-cell-depleted T cells, or PBMCs came the material, which was cDNA or gDNA.

In the source study's methods: Cell counts per sample came from amplifying reference gene primers. Repertoires were generated with immunoSEQ multiplex PCR, while TCRdb's copy carries only in-frame clones and drops some. That table supplies the V and J calls and clone size; D and trimming were determined from the DNA. This table has fewer than 250,000 clones, around four fifths appearing once. V is TRBV21-1 and J is TRBJ2-6; the table calls TRBD1, which could not be checked here. TRBV21-1 is assigned pseudogene status. Sequenced input: peripheral blood. The receptor comes from a woman aged 60 to 75 with active or convalescent COVID-19. The CDR3 DNA is TGTGCCAGCAGCCCAAAATGGGACAGGGACTCTGGGGCCAACGTCCTGACTTTC. This encodes CASSPKWDRDSGANVLTF.